This TCR beta chain was obtained from a study of human T cells and chemical hapten exposure. Study-level background: Upper-back patches of 0.01% DPC were read at 6 days.

V was pared by 2 bases and J by 10 bases, with 12 bases between. This CDR3 contains 13 residues. The germline V gene has CDR1 MNHNY and CDR2 SVGAGI (reference sequence). Broader study findings: Expanded TCRs clustered into significantly more large CDR3 similarity groups than controls, the analysis revealed.

In the authors' workflow: A per-sample median of approximately 100,000 TCRs was observed, with a range of about 23,224 to 750,000. TCRdb re-called the RACE reads with MiXCR, one entry per CDR3 protein. What appears here as the V and J calls and clone size reflects TCRdb's work, not the paper's. This sample yields around 200,000 distinct CDR3 sequences, of which approximately 26% are seen a single time; about 2.5% belongs to the top ten. This clonotype has more than one count but fewer than ten. The antigen remains unidentified. Time point reported: patch test 3, about 24 weeks after DPC sensitization. Noted treatment: therapeutic diphenylcyclopropenone sensitization with weekly scalp DPC.

The sample consisted of whole blood, taken in connection with sensitization to the hapten diphenylcyclopropenone (DPC). The source of this sequence is a woman between 35 and 50 years old with alopecia areata. Some clones in this sample may be carry-over from other donors' samples. The chain uses TRBV6-6 and TRBJ2-1, with D possibly matching TRBD2 (6 bases). In nucleotides, the CDR3 is TGTGCCAGCAGTTACGTGGGGGGAAGGGAGCAGTTCTTC. Its translation: CASSYVGGREQFF.